One and the same sample provided the 32 T cell receptor beta chains below, sequenced in a study of T cell responses to AZD1222 COVID-19 vaccine. Clones were sequenced by immunoSEQ multiplex PCR, and TCRdb holds only the in-frame ones, with some missing. The data show about 49,000 clones, more than 60% seen once. Here the sequenced sample was peripheral blood, taken on day 0 of AZD1222 vaccination. These receptors were collected from an adult in good health.

This clone has only a few counts. The CDR3 spells CASSQRQGSYEQYF. The CDR3 DNA sequence: TGTGCCAGCAGCCAAAGACAGGGCTCCTACGAGCAGTACTTC. The V gene is TRBV7-8, the J gene TRBJ2-7; 7 bases agree with TRBD1. J lost 0 bases, V lost 5 bases, and 4 bases had no gene match. The CDR3 is 14 residues long. Germline values: CDR1 SGHVS, CDR2 FQNEAQ.

This chain uses TRBV18 with TRBJ2-2, with 8 bases aligning to TRBD1. V lost 3 bases, J lost 5 bases, and 8 bases stayed unmatched. The CDR3 consists of 16 residues. In germline, CDR1 is KGHSH, CDR2 LQKENI. CDR3 bases: TGTGCCAGCTCACCTTCATACGGACAGGGAACCGGGGAGCTGTTTTTT. The encoded protein is CASSPSYGQGTGELFF.

This clone was counted a few times. J is TRBJ2-2 and V is TRBV7-8; 7 bases match TRBD1. Unmatched junction bases numbered 9, after V lost 8 bases and J lost 0 bases. The CDR3 has 16 amino acids. Per germline, CDR1 SGHVS and CDR2 FQNEAQ. CDR3: CASWDSTLTNTGELFF. CDR3 DNA: TGTGCCAGCTGGGACAGCACGTTAACGAACACCGGGGAGCTGTTTTTT.

V is TRBV9 and J is TRBJ2-5; D uncertain. With 0 bases removed from V and 2 bases from J, the gap between germline ends came to 8 bases. The CDR3 is 14 residues long. From germline, CDR1 is SGDLS and CDR2 YYNGEE. This CDR3 reads CASSVGQLQETQYF. Here the CDR3 DNA reads TGTGCCAGCAGCGTAGGTCAGCTACAAGAGACCCAGTACTTC.

This clone was observed a single time. The V gene is TRBV20-1, the J gene TRBJ1-5; D call uncertain. The V gene lost 5 bases and the J gene lost 4 bases, with 6 bases spanning the gap. Germline CDR1 reads DFQATT; CDR2 reads SNEGSKA (reference sequence). The CDR3 is made up of 11 amino acids. CDR3 DNA: TGCAGTGCTGCAAGTAATCAGCCCCAGCATTTT. Translated, it gives CSAASNQPQHF.

This clone was detected only a few times. J is TRBJ2-7 and V is TRBV4-1, with 7 bases that match TRBD1. The length of the CDR3 is 14 residues. V dropped 1 base and J dropped 6; count of bases not matched to a gene: 6. Germline V gene data show CDR1 as MGHRA and CDR2 as YSYEKL. The CDR3 DNA follows: TGCGCCAGCAGCCAAGGAAAACAGGGGTCCGAGCAGTACTTC. This encodes CASSQGKQGSEQYF.

The chain's CDR3 is CASSLYSGSETQYF. The CDR3 bases are TGCGCCAGCAGCTTGTATTCGGGGTCGGAGACCCAGTACTTC. V and J are TRBV5-1 and TRBJ2-5; D is possibly TRBD2 (5 bases). Germline V gives CDR1 SGHRS, CDR2 YFSETQ. V was cut by 1 base and J by 5 bases, with 12 bases left in between. The length of the CDR3 is 14 residues.

The gene calls are TRBV27 and TRBJ2-6, with a tentative D call TRBD1 (6 bases). The CDR3 extends over 17 amino acids. Germline CDR1 and CDR2: MNHEY and SMNVEV (reference sequence). V lost 4 bases and J 0 bases, leaving 13 bases between the germline ends. For the CDR3, the DNA is TGTGCCAGCAGTTCGAAGGGGGAGAGCTCTGGGGCCAACGTCCTGACTTTC. It is translated as CASSSKGESSGANVLTF.

V and J are TRBV10-1 and TRBJ2-7; TRBD1 matches 8 bases. J was trimmed by 8 bases and V by 6 bases; bases with no gene match: 18. Germline-derived CDR1 and CDR2 are WNHNN and SYGVQD (reference sequence). This CDR3 has 16 amino acids. This chain's CDR3 is CASREILTRDRSKQYV. Written as DNA, the CDR3 is TGCGCCAGCAGGGAGATTTTAACGAGGGACAGGTCCAAGCAGTACGTC.

In its sample, this clone was seen a few times. This chain links TRBV6-1 with TRBJ1-6; a weak D match, TRBD1 (5 bases). Germline CDR1 and CDR2: MNHNS and SASEGT. This CDR3 region has 15 residues. Between the trimmed V and J ends, which lost 2 bases and 8 bases, there was a span of 13 bases. The CDR3 here is CASSEQGLLDSPLHF. For the CDR3, the DNA is TGTGCCAGCAGTGAACAGGGTCTTTTGGATTCACCCCTCCACTTT.

The J gene is TRBJ1-5, the V gene TRBV3-1 (or the pseudogene TRBV3-2); unclear D gene. CDR3 size: 14 residues. The germline V gene has CDR1 LGHDT and CDR2 YNNKEL (reference sequence). Trimming left V 1 base short and J 4 bases short, with 8 bases between. The CDR3 protein is CASSQGGNNQPQHF. In DNA form, the CDR3 reads TGTGCCAGCAGCCAAGGCGGTAATAATCAGCCCCAGCATTTT.

The gene calls are TRBV30 and TRBJ2-7, with no clear D. Trimming took 4 bases from V and 13 from J, leaving 11 bases between them. There are 9 residues in the CDR3. Germline V gives CDR1 GTSNPN, CDR2 SVGIG (reference sequence). The CDR3 protein is CAWKGSRYV. CDR3 nucleotide sequence: TGTGCCTGGAAGGGCAGCCGCTACGTC.

The chain carries TRBV7-9 and TRBJ2-5; 12 bases map to TRBD2. CDR3 length: 15 amino acids. Germline CDR1 and CDR2: SEHNR and FQNEAQ (reference sequence). V was clipped by 5 bases and J by 5 bases; unmatched bases: 6. The CDR3 bases are TGTGCCAGCAGCGCGACTAGCGGGGGATCGGAGACCCAGTACTTC. Its translation: CASSATSGGSETQYF.

This chain joins TRBV19 and TRBJ2-2; D is uncertain. The CDR3 loop spans 15 amino acids. Germline CDR1 LNHDA, CDR2 SQIVND (reference sequence). The germline V and J ends were trimmed by 1 base and 0 bases, with 6 bases remaining between them. The CDR3 loop reads CASSIVQANTGELFF. The CDR3 nucleotides are TGTGCCAGTAGTATAGTGCAAGCGAACACCGGGGAGCTGTTTTTT.

The chain links TRBV7-9 to TRBJ1-2; D not certain. This CDR3 spans 15 amino acids. Germline V CDR1 and CDR2: SEHNR, FQNEAQ (reference sequence). Trimming shortened V by 1 base and J by 7 bases, and 16 bases separated the two germline ends. The CDR3 protein is CASSLDAREAVGYTF. Here the CDR3 DNA reads TGTGCCAGCAGCTTAGATGCCCGCGAGGCGGTTGGCTACACCTTC.

The chain links TRBV7-9 to TRBJ1-5, with a possible D match to TRBD1 (5 bases). V was clipped by 7 bases and J by 5 bases, with 9 bases between them. Per germline, CDR1 SEHNR and CDR2 FQNEAQ (reference sequence). This CDR3 spans 12 amino acids. CDR3 sequence (DNA): TGTGCCAGCACTCGGGACGATCAGCCCCAGCATTTT. Translating it yields CASTRDDQPQHF.

The V call is TRBV6-5, the J call TRBJ1-1; D gene uncertain. CDR3 length equals 10 residues. V was clipped by 8 bases and J by 6 bases, with 7 bases between them. From germline, CDR1 is MNHEY and CDR2 SVGAGI. The CDR3 region has the DNA TGTGCCAGCGGTCGGGCTGAAGCTTTCTTT. The encoded protein is CASGRAEAFF.

The rearrangement joins TRBV11-2 to TRBJ2-2; the match to TRBD1 covers 10 bases. V lost 5 bases to trimming and J lost 7 bases; unmatched junction nucleotides: 7. Germline V gene data show CDR1 as SGHAT and CDR2 as FQNNGV. This CDR3 comprises 15 residues. CDR3 in amino acids: CASSRQGATGGELFF. The CDR3 nucleotides are TGTGCCAGCAGCCGACAGGGGGCAACGGGCGGGGAGCTGTTTTTT.

V usage is TRBV1 and J usage is TRBJ2-5; the listed D gene, TRBD2, was not tested against the DNA. TRBV1 is annotated as a pseudogene. The CDR3 extends over 18 amino acids. The CDR3 sequence is CTSTASGVSGKFQETQYF. The CDR3 DNA is TGCACCAGCACCGCGAGTGGCGTGAGCGGGAAGTTCCAAGAGACCCAGTACTTC.

J is TRBJ1-5 and V is TRBV28, with D maybe TRBD1 (6 bases). Per germline, CDR1 MDHEN and CDR2 SYDVKM. The CDR3 loop spans 13 amino acids. Deletions cut 4 bases from V and 7 bases from J, with 11 bases between. Here the CDR3 reads CASSWGANQPQHF. CDR3 in DNA: TGTGCCAGCAGTTGGGGGGCTAACCAGCCCCAGCATTTT.

This rearrangement joins TRBV5-4 to TRBJ2-3, with D possibly TRBD1 on 6 matching bases. V lost 0 bases to trimming and J lost 5 bases, with 13 bases between them. CDR1 and CDR2 (germline): SGHNT, YYREEE (reference sequence). The CDR3 has 15 residues. CDR3 residues: CASSLGGHGVDTQYF. DNA of the CDR3: TGTGCCAGCAGCTTGGGGGGGCACGGTGTAGATACGCAGTATTTT.

This chain joins TRBV5-1 and TRBJ1-4; TRBD1 is a possible D gene (5 bases). Trimming took 6 bases from V and 6 from J, leaving 15 bases between them. This CDR3 is built from 14 residues. Per germline, CDR1 SGHRS and CDR2 YFSETQ. CDR3 DNA sequence: TGCGCCAGCACAAATGGGGGGATTGATGAAAAACTGTTTTTT. This encodes CASTNGGIDEKLFF.

The V gene is TRBV7-2, the J gene TRBJ2-5, with D possibly matching TRBD2 (5 bases). This CDR3 region has 16 residues. V gave up 2 bases and J gave up 5 bases, with 18 bases separating them. Germline V gives CDR1 SGHTA, CDR2 FQGNSA. CDR3 sequence: CASSLKVPATGETQYF. CDR3 DNA sequence: TGTGCCAGCAGCTTAAAAGTTCCGGCGACGGGGGAGACCCAGTACTTC.

This sequence joins TRBV5-4 and TRBJ1-3; possibly TRBD1 for D (6 bases). The CDR3 contains 14 residues. Trimming stripped 4 bases from V and 2 bases from J, with 10 bases between. Germline assignment: CDR1 SGHNT and CDR2 YYREEE (reference sequence). CDR3 in DNA: TGTGCCAGCAGCCTCAGGGGAACTGGAAACACCATATATTTT. It yields the protein CASSLRGTGNTIYF.

The chain combines TRBV2 with TRBJ2-2, with 15 bases identical to TRBD2. The germline CDR1 and CDR2 sequences are SNHLY and FYNNEI. V trimming: 9 bases; J trimming: 5 bases; junction bases outside the gene matches: 4. CDR3 length: 15 residues. This chain's CDR3 is CARTGTSGGTGELFF. The DNA of the CDR3 is TGTGCCAGAACTGGGACTAGCGGGGGGACCGGGGAGCTGTTTTTT.

The V gene is TRBV7-9, the J gene TRBJ1-1; tentative D call: TRBD1 (6 bases). Trimming left V 2 bases short and J 2 bases short, with 15 bases between. This CDR3 spans 16 amino acids. Germline-derived CDR1 and CDR2 are SEHNR and FQNEAQ (reference sequence). CDR3 DNA sequence: TGTGCCAGCAGCTTAAAAAGGGGGAGGGTAAACACTGAAGCTTTCTTT. Amino acids: CASSLKRGRVNTEAFF.

V is TRBV2 and J is TRBJ2-1; 7 bases map to TRBD2. CDR3 length: 15 amino acids. Germline V gene lookup returns CDR1 SNHLY and CDR2 FYNNEI. Trimming cost V 3 bases and J 3 bases; bases outside gene matches: 5. Here the CDR3 reads CASSDELADYNEQFF. CDR3 coding DNA: TGTGCCAGCAGTGATGAGCTAGCGGACTACAATGAGCAGTTCTTC. The full variable domain, completed using reference TRBV2 and TRBJ2-1, is EPEVTQTPSHQVTQMGQEVILRCVPISNHLYFYWYRQILGQKVEFLVSFYNNEISEKSEIFDDQFSVERPDGSNFTLKIRSTKLEDSAMYFCASSDELADYNEQFFGPGTRLTVL.

This rearrangement joins TRBV10-1 to TRBJ1-1, with D tentatively TRBD1 (6 bases). The V gene's germline CDR1 is WNHNN and CDR2 SYGVQD (reference sequence). The CDR3 loop spans 11 amino acids. V lost 5 bases and J lost 9, with 10 bases in between. The CDR3 DNA reads TGCGCCAGCAGTACTACAGGGAAAGCTTTCTTT. It specifies CASSTTGKAFF.

V usage is TRBV19 and J usage is TRBJ2-1, with 7 bases identical to TRBD2. CDR3 size: 14 residues. Germline V gene lookup returns CDR1 LNHDA and CDR2 SQIVND (reference sequence). V dropped 7 bases and J dropped 13; count of bases not matched to a gene: 16. As DNA, the CDR3 is TGTGCCAGTATCTCCCTAAGTAGCGGGTCGACCCAGTTCTTC. It yields the protein CASISLSSGSTQFF. Based on the CDR3 plus reference TRBV19 and TRBJ2-1, the full variable domain is DGGITQSPKYLFRKEGQNVTLSCEQNLNHDAMYWYRQDPGQGLRLIYYSQIVNDFQKGDIAEGYSVSREKKESFPLTVTSAQKNPTAFYLCASISLSSGSTQFFGPGTRLTVL.

The chain is built from TRBV30 and TRBJ1-1; D call uncertain. V gave up 2 bases and J gave up 0 bases, with 7 bases separating them. Germline V lookup: CDR1 GTSNPN, CDR2 SVGIG (reference sequence). The CDR3 is 13 amino acids. CDR3 in amino acids: CAWSRQLNTEAFF. The CDR3 region has the DNA TGTGCCTGGAGTAGGCAACTGAACACTGAAGCTTTCTTT.

This chain joins TRBV20-1 and TRBJ2-1; 7 nucleotides line up with TRBD2. J gave up 7 bases and V 3 bases, and 9 bases lay outside the gene matches. CDR1 DFQATT and CDR2 SNEGSKA come from the germline V gene (reference sequence). The CDR3 is made up of 14 amino acids. The CDR3 nucleotides read TGCAGTGCTAGTACGGTGGGGGGGAGGAATGAGCAGTTCTTC. It is translated as CSASTVGGRNEQFF.

The table lists this clone with a count of one. The chain is built from TRBV27 and TRBJ1-3; D is perhaps TRBD1 (5 bases). Trimming removed 5 bases at V and 4 bases at J, with 9 bases between. CDR3 length: 13 residues. Germline V CDR1 and CDR2: MNHEY, SMNVEV (reference sequence). The CDR3 region has the DNA TGTGCCAGCAGTCCGGGACGAGGAAACACCATATATTTT. Residues: CASSPGRGNTIYF.